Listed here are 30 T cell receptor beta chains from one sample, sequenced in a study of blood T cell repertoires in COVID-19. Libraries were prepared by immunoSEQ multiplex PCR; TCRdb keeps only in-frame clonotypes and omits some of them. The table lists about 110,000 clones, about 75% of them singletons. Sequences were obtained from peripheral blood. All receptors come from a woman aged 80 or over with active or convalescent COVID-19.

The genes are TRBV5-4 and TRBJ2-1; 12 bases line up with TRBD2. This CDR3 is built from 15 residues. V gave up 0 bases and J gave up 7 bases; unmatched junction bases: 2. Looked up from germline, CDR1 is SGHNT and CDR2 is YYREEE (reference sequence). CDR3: CASSLVTSGRNEQFF. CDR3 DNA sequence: TGTGCCAGCAGCTTGGTTACTAGCGGGAGGAATGAGCAGTTCTTC.

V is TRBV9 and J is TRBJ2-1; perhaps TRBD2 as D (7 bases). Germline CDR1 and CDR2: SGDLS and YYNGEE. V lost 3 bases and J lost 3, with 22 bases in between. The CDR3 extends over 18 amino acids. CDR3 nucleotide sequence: TGTGCCAGCAGCGGACAAGGGGGGGCCCCGCGGAACTACAATGAGCAGTTCTTC. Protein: CASSGQGGAPRNYNEQFF.

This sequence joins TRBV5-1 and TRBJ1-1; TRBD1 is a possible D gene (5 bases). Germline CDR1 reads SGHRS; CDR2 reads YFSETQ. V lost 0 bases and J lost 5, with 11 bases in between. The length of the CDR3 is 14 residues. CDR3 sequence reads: CASSLAGVSTEAFF. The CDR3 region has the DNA TGCGCCAGCAGCTTGGCGGGGGTCAGTACTGAAGCTTTCTTT.

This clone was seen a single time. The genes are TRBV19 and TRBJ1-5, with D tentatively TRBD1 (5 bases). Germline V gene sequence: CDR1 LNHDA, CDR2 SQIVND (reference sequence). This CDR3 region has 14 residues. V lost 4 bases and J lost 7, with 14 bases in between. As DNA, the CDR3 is TGTGCCAGTAGTAACTCCGGGGGTAGGCAGCCCCAGCATTTT. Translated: CASSNSGGRQPQHF.

For the CDR3, the DNA is TGTGCCAGCAGTTCCAGCGACTATGGCTACACCTTC. This sequence encodes CASSSSDYGYTF. V usage is TRBV12-3 or TRBV12-4 and J usage is TRBJ1-2, with D uncertain. The V and J ends lost 4 bases and 3 bases respectively, with 6 bases between them. The CDR3 is 12 residues long.

The CDR3, as DNA: TGTGCCAGCAGTCTCTCTGGGACTAGCTCCTACAATGAGCAGTTCTTC. Translation gives CASSLSGTSSYNEQFF. The chain is built from TRBV6-4 and TRBJ2-1, with 8 bases matching TRBD2. Germline trimming cut 5 bases from V and 0 bases from J; bases unmatched to any gene: 6. Per germline, CDR1 MRHNA and CDR2 SNTAGT. The CDR3 has 16 residues.

The DNA of the CDR3 is TGTGCCATCAGTGAGTCGGGACAGGGGGCGGATACGCAGTATTTT. Protein: CAISESGQGADTQYF. The chain employs TRBV10-3 and TRBJ2-3, with TRBD1 identical over 12 bases. The germline V gene encodes CDR1 ENHRY and CDR2 SYGVKD. The CDR3 extends over 15 amino acids. V was pared by 0 bases and J by 6 bases, with 1 base of the junction left unmatched.

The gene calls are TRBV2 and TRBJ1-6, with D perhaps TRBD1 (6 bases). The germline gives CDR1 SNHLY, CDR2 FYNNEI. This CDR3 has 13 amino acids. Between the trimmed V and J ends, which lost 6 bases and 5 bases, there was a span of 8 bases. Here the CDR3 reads CASRDSNNSPLHF. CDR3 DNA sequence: TGTGCCAGCAGGGACAGCAATAATTCACCCCTCCACTTT.

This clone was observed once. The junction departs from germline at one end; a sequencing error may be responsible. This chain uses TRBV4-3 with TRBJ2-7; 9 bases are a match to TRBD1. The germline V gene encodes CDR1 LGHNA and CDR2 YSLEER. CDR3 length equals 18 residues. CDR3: CASSKDIERDRVPLEQYF. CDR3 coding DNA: TGCGCCAGCAGCAAAGATATTGAAAGGGACAGGGTCCCCCTCGAGCAGTACTTC.

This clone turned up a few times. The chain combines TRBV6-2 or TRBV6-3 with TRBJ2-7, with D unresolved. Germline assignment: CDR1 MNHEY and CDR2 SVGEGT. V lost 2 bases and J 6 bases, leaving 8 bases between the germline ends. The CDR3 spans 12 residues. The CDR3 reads CASSYLMSEQYF. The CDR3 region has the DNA TGTGCCAGCAGTTACCTGATGAGCGAGCAGTACTTC.

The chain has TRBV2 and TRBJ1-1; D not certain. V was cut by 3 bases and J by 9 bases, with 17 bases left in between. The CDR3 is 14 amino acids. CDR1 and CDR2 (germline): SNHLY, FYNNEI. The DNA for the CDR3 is TGTGCCAGCAGTGAGAACTTGCCGTCTGTAAAAGCTTTCTTT. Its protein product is CASSENLPSVKAFF.

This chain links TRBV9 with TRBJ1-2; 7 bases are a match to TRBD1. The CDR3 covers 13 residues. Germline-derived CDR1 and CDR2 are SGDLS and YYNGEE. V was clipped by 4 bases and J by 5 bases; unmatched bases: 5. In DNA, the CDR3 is TGTGCCAGCAGCTCCAGGGGGAGTTATGGCTACACCTTC. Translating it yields CASSSRGSYGYTF.

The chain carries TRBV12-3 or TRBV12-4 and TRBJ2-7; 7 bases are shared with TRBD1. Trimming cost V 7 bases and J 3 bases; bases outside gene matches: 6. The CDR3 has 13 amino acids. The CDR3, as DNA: TGTGCCAGCAAACGGACAGGATACTACGAGCAGTACTTC. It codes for CASKRTGYYEQYF.

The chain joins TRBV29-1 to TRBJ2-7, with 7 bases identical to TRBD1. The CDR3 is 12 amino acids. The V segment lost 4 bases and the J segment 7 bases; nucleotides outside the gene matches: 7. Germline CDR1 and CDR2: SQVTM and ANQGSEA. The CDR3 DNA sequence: TGCAGCGTTGGGACAGGAGCCCGGGAGCAGTACTTC. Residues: CSVGTGAREQYF.

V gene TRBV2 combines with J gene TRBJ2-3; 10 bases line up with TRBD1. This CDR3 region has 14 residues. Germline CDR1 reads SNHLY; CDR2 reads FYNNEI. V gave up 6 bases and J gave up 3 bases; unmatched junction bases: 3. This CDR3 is CASRRQGATDTQYF. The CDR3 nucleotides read TGTGCCAGCAGGCGACAGGGGGCTACAGATACGCAGTATTTT. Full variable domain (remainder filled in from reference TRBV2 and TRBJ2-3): EPEVTQTPSHQVTQMGQEVILRCVPISNHLYFYWYRQILGQKVEFLVSFYNNEISEKSEIFDDQFSVERPDGSNFTLKIRSTKLEDSAMYFCASRRQGATDTQYFGPGTRLTVL.

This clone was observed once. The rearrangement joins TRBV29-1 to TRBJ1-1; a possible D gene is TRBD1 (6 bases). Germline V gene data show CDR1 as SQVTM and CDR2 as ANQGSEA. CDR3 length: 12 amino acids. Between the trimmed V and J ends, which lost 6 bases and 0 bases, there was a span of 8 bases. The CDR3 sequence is CSVGQMNTEAFF. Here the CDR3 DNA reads TGCAGCGTAGGACAGATGAACACTGAAGCTTTCTTT.

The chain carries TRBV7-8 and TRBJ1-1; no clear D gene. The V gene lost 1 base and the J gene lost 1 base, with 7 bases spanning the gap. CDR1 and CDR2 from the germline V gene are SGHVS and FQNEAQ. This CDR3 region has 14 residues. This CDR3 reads CASSLVTGNTEAFF. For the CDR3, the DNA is TGTGCCAGCAGCTTAGTTACGGGGAACACTGAAGCTTTCTTT.

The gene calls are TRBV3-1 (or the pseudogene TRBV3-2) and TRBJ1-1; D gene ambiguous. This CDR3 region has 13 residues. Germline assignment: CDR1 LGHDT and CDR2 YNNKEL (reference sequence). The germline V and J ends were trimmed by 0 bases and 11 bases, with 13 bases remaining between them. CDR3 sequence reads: CASSQDWADEAFF. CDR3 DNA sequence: TGTGCCAGCAGCCAAGACTGGGCAGATGAGGCTTTCTTT.

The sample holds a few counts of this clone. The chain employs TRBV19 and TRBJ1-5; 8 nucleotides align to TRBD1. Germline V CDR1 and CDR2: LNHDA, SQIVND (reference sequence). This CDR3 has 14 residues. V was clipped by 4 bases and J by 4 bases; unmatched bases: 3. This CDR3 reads CASSTTGGNQPQHF. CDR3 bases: TGTGCCAGTAGTACTACAGGGGGAAATCAGCCCCAGCATTTT.

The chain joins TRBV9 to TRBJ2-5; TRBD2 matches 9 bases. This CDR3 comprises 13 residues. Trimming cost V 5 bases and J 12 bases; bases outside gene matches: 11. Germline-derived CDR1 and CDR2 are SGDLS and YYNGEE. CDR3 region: CASSDLAGGIKYF. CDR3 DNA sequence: TGTGCCAGCAGTGATTTGGCGGGAGGGATAAAGTACTTC.

The CDR3 DNA reads as TGTGCCACCAGCACCTCCCCCCAGGGAACTGGAAACACCATATATTTT. Translation gives CATSTSPQGTGNTIYF. The chain combines TRBV15 with TRBJ1-3; D is possibly TRBD1 (5 bases). This CDR3 region has 16 residues. Germline V gives CDR1 LNHNV, CDR2 YYDKDF (reference sequence). V shed 4 bases and J shed 2 bases, with 15 bases lying between them.

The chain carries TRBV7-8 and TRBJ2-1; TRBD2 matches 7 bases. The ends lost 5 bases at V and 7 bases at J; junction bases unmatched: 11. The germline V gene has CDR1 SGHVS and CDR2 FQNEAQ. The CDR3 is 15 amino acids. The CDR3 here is CASSPGTTEENEQFF. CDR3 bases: TGTGCCAGCAGCCCGGGGACTACGGAAGAAAATGAGCAGTTCTTC.

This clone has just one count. In nucleotides, the CDR3 is TGTGCCAGTAGTCAGACTAGCGGGGCCATACAGGGGCAGTTCTTC. Its protein product is CASSQTSGAIQGQFF. This chain connects TRBV19 to TRBJ2-1; 11 nucleotides match TRBD2. J gave up 12 bases and V 5 bases, and 12 bases lay outside the gene matches. Germline V gives CDR1 LNHDA, CDR2 SQIVND (reference sequence). The length of the CDR3 is 15 residues. The full variable domain, completed using reference TRBV19 and TRBJ2-1, is DGGITQSPKYLFRKEGQNVTLSCEQNLNHDAMYWYRQDPGQGLRLIYYSQIVNDFQKGDIAEGYSVSREKKESFPLTVTSAQKNPTAFYLCASSQTSGAIQGQFFGPGTRLTVL.

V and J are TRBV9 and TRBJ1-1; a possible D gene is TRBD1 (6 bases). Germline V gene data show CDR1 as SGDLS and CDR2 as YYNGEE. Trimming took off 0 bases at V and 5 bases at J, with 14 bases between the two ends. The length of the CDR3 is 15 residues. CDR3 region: CASSVGYRAGTEAFF. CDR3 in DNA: TGTGCCAGCAGCGTAGGGTACAGGGCAGGGACTGAAGCTTTCTTT.

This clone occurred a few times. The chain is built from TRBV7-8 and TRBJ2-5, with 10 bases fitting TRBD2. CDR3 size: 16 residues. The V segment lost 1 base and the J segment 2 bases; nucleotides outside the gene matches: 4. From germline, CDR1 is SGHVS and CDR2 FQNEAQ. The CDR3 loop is CASSLELAGIQETQYF. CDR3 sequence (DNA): TGTGCCAGCAGCTTAGAACTAGCGGGGATTCAAGAGACCCAGTACTTC.

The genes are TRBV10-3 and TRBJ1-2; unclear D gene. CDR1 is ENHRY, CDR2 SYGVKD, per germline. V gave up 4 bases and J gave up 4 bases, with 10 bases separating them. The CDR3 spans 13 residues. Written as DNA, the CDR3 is TGTGCCATCAGTGCAGGAACGGCCTATGGCTACACCTTC. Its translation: CAISAGTAYGYTF.

The CDR3 is CATRGGANTGELFF. The CDR3 DNA reads TGTGCCACCCGGGGGGGCGCGAACACCGGGGAGCTGTTTTTT. The chain recombines TRBV25-1 with TRBJ2-2, with TRBD2 matching 8 bases. The V gene end was trimmed by 10 bases and the J gene end by 0 bases; junction bases not matched to a gene: 4. Looked up from germline, CDR1 is MGHDK and CDR2 is SYGVNS. This CDR3 spans 14 amino acids.

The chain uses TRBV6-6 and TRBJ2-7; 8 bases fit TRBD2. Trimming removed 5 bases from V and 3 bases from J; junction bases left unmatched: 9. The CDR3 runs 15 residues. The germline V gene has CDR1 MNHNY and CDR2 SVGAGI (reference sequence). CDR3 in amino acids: CASSNPTSEIYEQYF. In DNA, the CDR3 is TGTGCCAGCAGTAACCCGACTAGCGAGATCTACGAGCAGTACTTC.

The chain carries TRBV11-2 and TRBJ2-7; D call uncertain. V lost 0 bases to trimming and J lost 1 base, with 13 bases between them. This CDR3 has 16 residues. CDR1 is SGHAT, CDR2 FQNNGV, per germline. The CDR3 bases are TGTGCCAGCAGCTTAGATCGACCGGGTTTATCCTACGAGCAGTACTTC. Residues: CASSLDRPGLSYEQYF.

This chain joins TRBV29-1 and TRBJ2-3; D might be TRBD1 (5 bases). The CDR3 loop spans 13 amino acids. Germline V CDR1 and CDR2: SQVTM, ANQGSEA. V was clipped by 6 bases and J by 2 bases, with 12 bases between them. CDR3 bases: TGCAGCGTCAATACAGGTTCCACAGATACGCAGTATTTT. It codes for CSVNTGSTDTQYF.